These T cell receptor beta chains were read from a single sample in a study of blood T cell repertoires in COVID-19. Repertoires were generated with immunoSEQ multiplex PCR, while TCRdb's copy carries only in-frame clones and drops some. The data contain some 52,000 clones, about nine tenths of them singletons. Sequencing was done on a sample of peripheral blood. These receptors originate from a human donor in a cohort sampled during active COVID-19. CDR3s include the opening cysteine and the closing phenylalanine or tryptophan. Fields, in order: clone size, V gene, J gene, D gene, CDR3 protein, CDR3 DNA. The D gene is left open where the match is weak. Not every row has a clone size; where given, it reads once, few, many or a size class.

>-|TRBV28|TRBJ2-7|TRBD1
CASSSRGTATYEQYF
TGTGCCAGCAGTAGCCGTGGGACAGCAACCTACGAGCAGTACTTC
>-|TRBV12-3/TRBV12-4|TRBJ1-1|TRBD1
CASSRQGTTEAFF
TGTGCCAGCAGCCGACAGGGGACGACTGAAGCTTTCTTT
>-|TRBV7-6|TRBJ2-2|TRBD2
CASSAVAGGPGNTGELFF
TGTGCCAGCAGCGCCGTAGCGGGAGGGCCTGGGAACACCGGGGAGCTGTTTTTT
>-|TRBV6-5|TRBJ2-5|-
CASSRDYQETQYF
TGTGCCAGCAGTCGGGACTACCAAGAGACCCAGTACTTC
>-|TRBV5-1|TRBJ2-6|-
CASSLAGAGANVLTF
TGCGCCAGCAGCTTGGCCGGGGCTGGGGCCAACGTCCTGACTTTC
>-|TRBV7-9|TRBJ2-5|TRBD1
CASSLVGGGETQYF
TGTGCCAGCAGCTTAGTAGGGGGCGGAGAGACCCAGTACTTC
>-|TRBV2|TRBJ1-2|-
CASSGGGYGYTF
TGTGCCAGCAGTGGGGGGGGTTATGGCTACACCTTC
>-|TRBV4-1|TRBJ2-5|TRBD2
CASSQDSGLVGETQYF
TGCGCCAGCAGCCAAGATTCAGGACTAGTCGGGGAGACCCAGTACTTC
>-|TRBV19|TRBJ2-2|-
CASTFSGTGELFF
TGTGCCAGTACCTTCAGTGGCACCGGGGAGCTGTTTTTT
>-|TRBV19|TRBJ1-2|-
CASSTSTGGYTF
TGTGCCAGTAGTACCAGTACAGGGGGCTACACCTTC
>-|TRBV4-2|TRBJ1-5|-
CASSWGVYSNQPQHF
TGTGCCAGCAGCTGGGGCGTCTATAGCAATCAGCCCCAGCATTTT
>-|TRBV3-1/TRBV3-2|TRBJ2-1|-
CASSQDLPSVGEQFF
TGTGCCAGCAGCCAAGACCTACCTAGCGTCGGGGAGCAGTTCTTC
>-|TRBV20-1|TRBJ2-3|TRBD2
CSASPGGSTDTQYF
TGCAGTGCTAGTCCGGGGGGAAGCACAGATACGCAGTATTTT
>-|TRBV5-1|TRBJ2-5|TRBD1
CASSFTGEETQYF
TGCGCCAGCAGCTTCACAGGGGAAGAGACCCAGTACTTC
>-|TRBV6-4|TRBJ2-2|-
CASRPRDFTGELFF
TGTGCCAGCAGACCCCGGGACTTCACCGGGGAGCTGTTTTTT
>-|TRBV6-4|TRBJ2-1|-
CASSGMLGAPTLVF
TGTGCCAGCAGTGGAATGTTGGGGGCGCCTACCCTGGTCTTC
>once|TRBV24-1|TRBJ1-2|-
CATSGGQQGISGYTF
TGTGCCACCAGTGGCGGGCAACAGGGTATCAGTGGCTACACCTTC
>-|TRBV5-5|TRBJ1-2|TRBD1
CASSRTFQGADSGYTF
TGTGCCAGCAGCAGAACTTTCCAGGGGGCGGATAGTGGCTACACCTTC
>few|TRBV12-3/TRBV12-4|TRBJ1-2|TRBD1
CASSSQGLGGYTF
TGTGCCAGCAGTTCACAGGGGTTAGGTGGCTACACCTTC
>-|TRBV7-8|TRBJ2-1|TRBD1
CASSLGQGAYNEQFF
TGTGCCAGCAGCTTAGGACAGGGGGCCTACAATGAGCAGTTCTTC
>-|TRBV5-1|TRBJ1-1|TRBD1
CASSKTGEGTEAFF
TGCGCCAGCAGCAAAACAGGGGAAGGAACTGAAGCTTTCTTT
>once|TRBV18|TRBJ1-1|TRBD1
CASSPGQGATRAEAFF
TGTGCCAGCTCACCAGGACAGGGGGCTACGAGGGCTGAAGCTTTCTTT
>-|TRBV5-1|TRBJ2-2|-
CASSLAGLNTGELFF
TGCGCCAGCAGCTTGGCAGGATTAAACACCGGGGAGCTGTTTTTT
>-|TRBV27|TRBJ1-4|-
CASSSSSSPRLREKLFF
TGTGCCAGCAGTTCATCCTCCTCCCCGAGGTTAAGGGAAAAACTGTTTTTT
>-|TRBV9|TRBJ2-1|-
CASSVQVARGNEQFF
TGTGCCAGCAGCGTACAGGTAGCGCGGGGCAATGAGCAGTTCTTC
>-|TRBV6-6|TRBJ1-3|-
CASSYRRMAGNTIYF
TGTGCCAGCAGTTACCGGCGGATGGCTGGAAACACCATATATTTT
>-|TRBV5-4|TRBJ1-2|TRBD1
CASRRTGGPSNYGYTF
TGTGCCAGCAGGAGGACAGGGGGCCCCTCTAACTATGGCTACACCTTC
>few|TRBV7-8|TRBJ2-7|-
CASSFPGYEQYF
TGTGCCAGCAGCTTCCCGGGGTACGAGCAGTACTTC
>-|TRBV6-6|TRBJ2-7|TRBD2
CASSPPGAGGYEQYF
TGTGCCAGCAGCCCCCCAGGGGCGGGAGGGTACGAGCAGTACTTC
>-|TRBV24-1|TRBJ1-4|-
CATSDPNRATNEKLFF
TGTGCCACCAGTGATCCGAACAGAGCAACTAATGAAAAACTGTTTTTT
>-|TRBV7-7|TRBJ2-3|-
CASSSGLASDTQYF
TGTGCCAGCAGCTCCGGACTGGCCTCAGATACGCAGTATTTT
>-|TRBV2|TRBJ2-7|-
CASIRGRATYEQYF
TGTGCCAGCATTAGGGGGAGGGCAACCTACGAGCAGTACTTC
>-|TRBV6-2/TRBV6-3|TRBJ2-3|TRBD1
CASSYSTGGPDTQYF
TGTGCCAGCAGTTACAGCACAGGGGGCCCAGATACGCAGTATTTT
>-|TRBV28|TRBJ1-1|-
CASSFRGGRTEAFF
TGTGCCAGCAGTTTTAGGGGGGGTAGGACTGAAGCTTTCTTT
>-|TRBV30|TRBJ1-2|-
CAWKRGNYGYTF
TGTGCCTGGAAGCGGGGGAACTATGGCTACACCTTC
>-|TRBV28|TRBJ1-1|-
CASRGLGHLNTEAFF
TGTGCCAGCAGGGGTTTGGGACATCTGAACACTGAAGCTTTCTTT
>-|TRBV19|TRBJ2-1|-
CASSIVLSSYNEQFF
TGTGCCAGTAGTATAGTCTTGAGCTCCTACAATGAGCAGTTCTTC
>once|TRBV1|TRBJ2-7|-
CTSSTLAGAVPRYEQYF
TGCACCAGCAGCACCTTGGCGGGGGCCGTCCCCCGGTACGAGCAGTACTTC
>-|TRBV28|TRBJ2-3|TRBD2
CASTWGREAQYF
TGTGCCAGCACCTGGGGGCGGGAGGCGCAGTATTTT
>few|TRBV4-2|TRBJ2-7|TRBD1
CASSQEDRVYEQYF
TGTGCCAGCAGCCAAGAGGACAGGGTTTACGAGCAGTACTTC
>-|TRBV5-1|TRBJ2-1|TRBD2
CASSFRAGGPGREQFF
TGCGCCAGCAGCTTCCGAGCGGGAGGGCCGGGGCGTGAGCAGTTCTTC
>-|TRBV6-5|TRBJ1-2|-
CASRGLLSNYGYTF
TGTGCCAGCAGAGGACTCCTGTCAAACTATGGCTACACCTTC
>-|TRBV18|TRBJ1-4|TRBD1
CASSPQQGATNEKLFF
TGTGCCAGCTCACCACAGCAGGGGGCAACTAATGAAAAACTGTTTTTT
>once|TRBV19|TRBJ1-2|-
CASTPRIRGPIRGYTF
TGTGCCAGTACCCCCCGAATTAGAGGGCCTATTCGGGGCTACACCTTC
>-|TRBV2|TRBJ1-1|TRBD1
CASSDPGQGAGEAFF
TGTGCCAGCAGTGACCCGGGACAGGGGGCGGGTGAAGCTTTCTTT
>-|TRBV19|TRBJ1-1|-
CASSAYRVLSPPAEAFF
TGTGCCAGTAGTGCCTACAGGGTACTGTCCCCCCCCGCTGAAGCTTTCTTT
>-|TRBV13|TRBJ2-3|-
CASSPRGLGADTQYF
TGTGCCAGCAGCCCCCGTGGTTTAGGGGCAGATACGCAGTATTTT
>-|TRBV5-1|TRBJ1-4|-
CASSRSGESYEKLFF
TGCGCCAGCAGCCGATCAGGGGAATCTTATGAAAAACTGTTTTTT
>-|TRBV29-1|TRBJ1-4|-
CSGQDHNEKLFF
TGCAGCGGACAGGATCATAATGAAAAACTGTTTTTT
>-|TRBV4-1|TRBJ1-3|-
CASSQVESGISTIYF
TGCGCCAGCAGCCAAGTAGAATCCGGGATCAGCACCATATATTTT
>-|TRBV10-2|TRBJ2-5|TRBD2
CASQPGLAGGDQETQYF
TGCGCCAGTCAACCGGGACTAGCGGGGGGTGACCAAGAGACCCAGTACTTC
>-|TRBV28|TRBJ1-6|TRBD1
CASTAGGTAWSPLHF
TGTGCCAGCACCGCAGGGGGAACGGCCTGGTCACCCCTCCACTTT
>-|TRBV6-5|TRBJ2-5|TRBD1
CASTRTGAQETQYF
TGTGCCAGCACTCGGACAGGGGCTCAAGAGACCCAGTACTTC
>-|TRBV11-2|TRBJ2-3|-
CASSLGQRAFVDTQYF
TGTGCCAGCAGCTTAGGACAGCGTGCTTTCGTTGATACGCAGTATTTT
>-|TRBV4-1|TRBJ2-5|-
CASSQDSGALETQYF
TGCGCCAGCAGCCAAGATAGTGGGGCCCTAGAGACCCAGTACTTC
>once|TRBV9|TRBJ2-1|-
CASSRRGRLGEDEQFF
TGTGCCAGCAGTCGGAGGGGTAGGTTGGGGGAAGATGAGCAGTTCTTC
>-|TRBV14|TRBJ2-6|-
CATLSGANVLTF
TGTGCCACCTTATCTGGGGCCAACGTCCTGACTTTC